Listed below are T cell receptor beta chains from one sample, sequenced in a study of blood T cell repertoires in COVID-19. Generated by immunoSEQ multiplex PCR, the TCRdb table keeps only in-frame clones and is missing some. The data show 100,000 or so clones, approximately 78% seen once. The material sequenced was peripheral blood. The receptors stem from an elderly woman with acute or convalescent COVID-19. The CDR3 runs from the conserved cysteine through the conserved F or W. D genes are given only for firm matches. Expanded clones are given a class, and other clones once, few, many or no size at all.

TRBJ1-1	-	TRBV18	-	CASSREGGDTEAFF	TGTGCCAGCTCCAGGGAGGGGGGAGATACTGAAGCTTTCTTT
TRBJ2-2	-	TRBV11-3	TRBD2	CASSAGLALGTGELFF	TGTGCCAGCAGCGCTGGACTAGCCCTGGGTACCGGGGAGCTGTTTTTT
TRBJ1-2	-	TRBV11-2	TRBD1	CASSLTGTDYTF	TGTGCCAGCAGCTTAACCGGGACAGACTACACCTTC
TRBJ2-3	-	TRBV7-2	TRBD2	CASSLGWTSPSTDTQYF	TGTGCCAGCAGCTTAGGGTGGACTAGTCCCAGCACAGATACGCAGTATTTT
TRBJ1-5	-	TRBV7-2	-	CASSPRTGDQPQHF	TGTGCCAGCAGCCCGCGTACGGGAGATCAGCCCCAGCATTTT
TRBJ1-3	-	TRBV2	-	CASDTGVEGNTIYF	TGTGCCAGCGATACGGGAGTTGAGGGAAACACCATATATTTT
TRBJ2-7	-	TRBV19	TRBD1	CASSGTAPSYEQYF	TGTGCCAGTAGCGGGACAGCTCCGTCCTACGAGCAGTACTTC
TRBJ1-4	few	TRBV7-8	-	CASSLMGGNEKLFF	TGTGCCAGCAGCTTAATGGGGGGTAATGAAAAACTGTTTTTT
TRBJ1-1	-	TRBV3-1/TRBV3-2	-	CASSAGGARGEAFF	TGTGCCAGCAGCGCTGGAGGGGCGAGGGGTGAAGCTTTCTTT
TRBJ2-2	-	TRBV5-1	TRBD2	CASSAPSGSHTGELFF	TGCGCCAGCAGCGCCCCGAGCGGGAGCCACACCGGGGAGCTGTTTTTT
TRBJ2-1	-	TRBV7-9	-	CASFGVFSGNEQFF	TGTGCCAGCTTCGGAGTGTTTTCTGGCAATGAGCAGTTCTTC
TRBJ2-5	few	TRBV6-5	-	CASSTRGTQYF	TGTGCCAGCAGTACGCGCGGGACCCAGTACTTC
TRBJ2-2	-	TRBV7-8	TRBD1	CASSSGTGGFYTGELFF	TGTGCCAGCAGCTCGGGGACAGGGGGCTTCTACACCGGGGAGCTGTTTTTT
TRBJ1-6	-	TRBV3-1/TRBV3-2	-	CASSQGRGSPLHF	TGTGCCAGCAGCCAAGGTAGGGGTTCACCCCTCCACTTT
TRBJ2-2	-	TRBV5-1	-	CASSLEVPNTGELFF	TGCGCCAGCAGCTTAGAGGTTCCAAACACCGGGGAGCTGTTTTTT
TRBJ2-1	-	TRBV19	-	CASSRTGRYNEQFF	TGTGCCAGTAGTAGGACGGGAAGGTACAATGAGCAGTTCTTC
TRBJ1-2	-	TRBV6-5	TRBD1	CASSLTGTGGGYTF	TGTGCCAGCAGTTTAACCGGGACAGGGGGCGGCTACACCTTC